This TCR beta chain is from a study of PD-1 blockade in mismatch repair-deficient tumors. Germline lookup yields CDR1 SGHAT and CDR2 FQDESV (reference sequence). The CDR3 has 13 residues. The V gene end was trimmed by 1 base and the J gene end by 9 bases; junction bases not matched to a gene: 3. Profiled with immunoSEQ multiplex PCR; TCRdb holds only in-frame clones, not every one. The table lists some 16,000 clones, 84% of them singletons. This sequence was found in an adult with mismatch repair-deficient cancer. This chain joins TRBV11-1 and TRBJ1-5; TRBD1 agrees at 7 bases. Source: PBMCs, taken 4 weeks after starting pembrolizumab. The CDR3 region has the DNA TGTGCCAGCAGCTTAGGACAGGGAACGCCCCAGCATTTT. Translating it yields CASSLGQGTPQHF.